Below, one T cell receptor beta chain is given with its context. Its antigen target is currently unknown. The input lacks base qualities; no much larger clone sits a single base away. This sample is part of a study of Ad26.COV2.S vaccination and SARS-CoV-2 variants (dated by TCRdb to 2020 to 2023). For the study in its entirety: Vaccine-arm donors were drawn from COV1001, a multicentre, randomized, double-blind, placebo-controlled phase I-IIa trial of Ad26.COV2.S in healthy adults. Ad26.COV2.S was given intramuscularly at 5x10^10 or 1x10^11 viral particles, as a single shot or as two shots 56 days apart. TCRbeta repertoire sequencing was used to assess the specificity and breadth of SARS-CoV-2-reactive T cell receptors after Ad26.COV2.S vaccination. A total of around 32 samples were included in the TCR-sequenced set, comprising about 20 Ad26.COV2.S vaccine recipients, 5 placebo recipients and 8 SARS-CoV-2 convalescent individuals. Trial participants were randomized into five groups of five: low-dose or high-dose Ad26.COV2.S given once or twice, or placebo on both occasions. Blinding of investigators to trial group allocation was maintained during experiments and outcome assessment. The full study reports these points: After vaccination, spike-specific CD8+ and CD4+ T cell responses were reported to show substantial breadth. The study was not powered for comparison of responses between vaccine doses or regimens. Compared with placebo recipients, Ad26.COV2.S recipients showed higher spike-specific TCR breadth (P = 0.0014). Vaccine and placebo recipients had comparable non-spike TCR breadth, which fits with the vaccine containing only spike. According to the authors, total T cell responses may have been underestimated by the TCR breadth and depth analyses.

Read against the paper, the sample's treatment or condition label means: over 15 received Ad26.COV2.S at low or high dose, single or two shots; about 5 received placebo; per-sample allocation not given. Repertoires of vaccine and placebo recipients were sequenced from samples collected on day 63 after the first injection. In Cohort 1b, about 25 adults aged 18-55 years were enrolled at a single site in Boston, USA, between 29 July and 7 August 2020. Ad26.COV2.S consisted of a replication-incompetent adenovirus type 26 vector by which a prefusion-stabilized SARS-CoV-2 spike protein from the original Wuhan strain was expressed. The immunoSEQ Assay was used to sequence TCRbeta CDR3 regions. After extraction, genomic DNA underwent amplification by bias-controlled multiplex PCR, followed by high-throughput sequencing. Concerning the study's data processing: To quantify the absolute abundance of each unique TCRbeta CDR3 region, sequences were collapsed and filtered. T cell fraction was estimated by normalizing TCRbeta template counts to usable DNA, which was measured by amplifying reference genes present in all nucleated cells. Repertoire TCRs were annotated as SARS-CoV-2-specific by exact matching of V gene, CDR3 amino acid sequence and J gene to a known reactive TCR set. MIRA supplied the reference SARS-CoV-2 TCR set, which was filtered for enrichment in COVID-19-positive ImmuneCODE repertoires so that public or cross-reactive TCRs were removed. Using the MIRA antigens, annotated TCRs were further analysed by specific ORF or by position within an ORF. Breadth was defined as annotated unique rearrangements over total unique productive rearrangements; depth was the summed frequency of those rearrangements. Two-sided Wilcoxon rank-sum tests were applied when comparing TCR breadth between groups. TCRdb provides this immuneACCESS table in a form limited to in-frame rearrangements. Some clones are lacking; in checked studies, under half of them reflect an unresolved V gene, and why the rest are absent is not known. V, J and clone size are taken as reported in that table, and D and trimming were inferred from the DNA itself. For this sample the table gives nearly 400,000 clones, of which around 89% were detected only once. The ten top clones hold over 1.5% of the sample.

This TCR was sampled from a person aged 18 to 65 who received the Ad26.COV2.S COVID-19 vaccine or a placebo. Here the sequenced sample was peripheral blood, taken in a trial of Ad26.COV2.S vaccine versus placebo.

The nucleotides read TGTGCCAGCAGTGAAGCTCCCAGGGGTAGTGCCTATAATTCACCCCTCCACTTT. It specifies CASSEAPRGSAYNSPLHF. The chain links TRBV6-1 with TRBJ1-6, with a tentative D gene TRBD1 over 6 matching bases. CDR1 and CDR2, per the germline V gene, are MNHNS and SASEGT. Trimming removed 0 bases from V and 2 bases from J, leaving 14 bases between the germline ends. The CDR3 runs 18 residues from the cysteine to the phenylalanine. The DNA shown is the 54-base CDR3, in frame from base 1.